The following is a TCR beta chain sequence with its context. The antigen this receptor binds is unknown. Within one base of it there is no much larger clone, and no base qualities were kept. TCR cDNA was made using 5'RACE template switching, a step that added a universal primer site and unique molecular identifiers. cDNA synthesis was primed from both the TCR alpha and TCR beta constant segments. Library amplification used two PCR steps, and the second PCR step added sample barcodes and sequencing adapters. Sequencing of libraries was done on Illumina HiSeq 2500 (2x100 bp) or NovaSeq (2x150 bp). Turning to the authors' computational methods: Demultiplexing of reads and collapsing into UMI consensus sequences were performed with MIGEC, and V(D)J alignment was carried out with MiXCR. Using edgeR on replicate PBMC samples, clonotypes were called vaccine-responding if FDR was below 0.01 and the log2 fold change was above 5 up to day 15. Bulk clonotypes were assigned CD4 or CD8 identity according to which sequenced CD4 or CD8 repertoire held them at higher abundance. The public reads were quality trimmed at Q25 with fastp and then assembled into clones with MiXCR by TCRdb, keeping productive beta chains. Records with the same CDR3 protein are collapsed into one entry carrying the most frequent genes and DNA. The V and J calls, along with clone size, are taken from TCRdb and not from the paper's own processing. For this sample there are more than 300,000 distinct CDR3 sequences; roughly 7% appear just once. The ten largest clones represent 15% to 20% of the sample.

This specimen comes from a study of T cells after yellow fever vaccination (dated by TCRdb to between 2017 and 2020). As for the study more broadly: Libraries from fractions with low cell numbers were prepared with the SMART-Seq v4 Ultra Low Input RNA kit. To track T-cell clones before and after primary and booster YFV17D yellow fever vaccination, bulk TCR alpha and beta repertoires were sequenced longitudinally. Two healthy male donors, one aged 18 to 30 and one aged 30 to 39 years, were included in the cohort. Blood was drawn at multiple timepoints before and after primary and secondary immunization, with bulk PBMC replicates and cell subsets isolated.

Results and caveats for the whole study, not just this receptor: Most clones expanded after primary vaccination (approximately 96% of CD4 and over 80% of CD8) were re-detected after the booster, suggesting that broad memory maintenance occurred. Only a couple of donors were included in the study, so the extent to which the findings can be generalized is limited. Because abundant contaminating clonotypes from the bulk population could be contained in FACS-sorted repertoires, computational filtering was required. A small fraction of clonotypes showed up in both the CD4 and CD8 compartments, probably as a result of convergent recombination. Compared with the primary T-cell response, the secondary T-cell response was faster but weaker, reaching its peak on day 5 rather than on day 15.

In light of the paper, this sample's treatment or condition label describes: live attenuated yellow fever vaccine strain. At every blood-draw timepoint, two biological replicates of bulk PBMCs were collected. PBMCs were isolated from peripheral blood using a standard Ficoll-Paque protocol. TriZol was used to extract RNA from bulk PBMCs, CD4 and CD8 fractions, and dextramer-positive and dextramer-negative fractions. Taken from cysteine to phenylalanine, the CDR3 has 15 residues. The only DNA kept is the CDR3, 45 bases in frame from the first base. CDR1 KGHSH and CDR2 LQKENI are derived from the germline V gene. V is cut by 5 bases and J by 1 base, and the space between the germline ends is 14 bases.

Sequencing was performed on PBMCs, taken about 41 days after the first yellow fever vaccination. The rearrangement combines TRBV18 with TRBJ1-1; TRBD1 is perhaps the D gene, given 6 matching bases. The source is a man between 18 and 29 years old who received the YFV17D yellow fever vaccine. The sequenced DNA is TGTGCCAGCTCATCGCTCAGACAGGAGAACACTGAAGCTTTCTTT. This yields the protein CASSSLRQENTEAFF.